These 12 T cell receptor beta chains were all obtained from the same sample, sequenced in a study of shared clonotypes between healthy human individuals (TCRdb year 2020). CD8 naive samples consisted of CD45RO-negative cells that were positively selected for CCR7, yielding a CD45RA+CCR7+ population without TemRA cells. Library construction relied on the immunoSEQ multiplex PCR assay. TCRdb provides this immuneACCESS table in a form limited to in-frame rearrangements. Some clones are lacking; in checked studies, under half of them reflect an unresolved V gene, and why the rest are absent is not known. For this sample the table gives about 2 million clones, of which over 85% were detected only once. The ten biggest clones cover 1% to 1.5% of the sample. The specimen was naive CD8+ T cells sorted from blood. Read against the paper, the sample's cell subset or site label means: CD45RA+CCR7+. The receptor source for this set is a young man in good health.

Comments on this clone: This same CDR3 is encoded by further DNA sequences in the sample. The chain uses TRBV29-1 and TRBJ2-5; the match to TRBD2 covers 15 bases. CDR3 size: 15 residues. Germline lookup yields CDR1 SQVTM and CDR2 ANQGSEA. V trimming: 6 bases; J trimming: 2 bases; junction bases outside the gene matches: 4. The CDR3 loop is CSVEGTSGGQETQYF. Here the CDR3 DNA reads TGCAGCGTCGAGGGGACTAGCGGGGGGCAAGAGACCCAGTACTTC.

This sequence joins TRBV21-1 and TRBJ1-1; the table's D call of TRBD1 was not tested on the DNA. TRBV21-1 constitutes a pseudogene. The CDR3 extends over 14 amino acids. The CDR3 bases are TGTGCCAGCAGCAGAAGACAGTGGAACACTGAAGCTTTCTTT. This sequence encodes CASSRRQWNTEAFF.

The chain employs TRBV7-9 and TRBJ2-7; D is perhaps TRBD1 (6 bases). Germline CDR1 SEHNR, CDR2 FQNEAQ (reference sequence). This CDR3 has 15 residues. V was cut by 5 bases and J by 3 bases, with 17 bases left in between. This CDR3 is CASSQTGPLHYEQYF. The CDR3 DNA reads TGTGCCAGCAGCCAAACAGGGCCCCTACACTACGAGCAGTACTTC.

This rearrangement joins TRBV13 to TRBJ2-2; D might be TRBD2 (5 bases). The germline V gene encodes CDR1 PRHDT and CDR2 FYEKMQ (reference sequence). The CDR3 has 14 amino acids. V lost 5 bases and J lost 1, with 8 bases in between. The DNA for the CDR3 is TGTGCCAGCAGCCGAGGAGGGAACACCGGGGAGCTGTTTTTT. Protein sequence: CASSRGGNTGELFF.

A remark on this clone: Other DNA sequences within the sample encode an identical CDR3. The rearrangement joins TRBV28 to TRBJ2-3, with D possibly being TRBD2 (5 bases). The length of the CDR3 is 14 residues. In germline, CDR1 is MDHEN, CDR2 SYDVKM. V lost 2 bases, J lost 4 bases, and 10 bases lay in between. Here the CDR3 reads CASSLTGFADTQYF. As DNA, the CDR3 is TGTGCCAGCAGTTTAACGGGGTTTGCAGATACGCAGTATTTT.

This clone was seen once. The chain links TRBV9 to TRBJ2-1; 11 nucleotides agree with TRBD2. CDR1 SGDLS and CDR2 YYNGEE come from the germline V gene. J was trimmed by 2 bases and V by 3 bases; bases with no gene match: 13. The CDR3 covers 19 residues. The CDR3 here is CASSAGTSGYPNTYNEQFF. The CDR3 DNA reads as TGTGCCAGCAGCGCCGGGACTAGCGGCTATCCCAATACCTACAATGAGCAGTTCTTC.

The rearrangement links TRBV5-5 to TRBJ2-1; 11 nucleotides align to TRBD1. This CDR3 region has 17 residues. V shed 0 bases and J 4 bases; nucleotides not matched to a gene: 6. CDR1 SGHKS and CDR2 YYEKEE come from the germline V gene (reference sequence). In DNA, the CDR3 is TGTGCCAGCAGCTTGGATGGAGGACAGGGGGCGTACAATGAGCAGTTCTTC. It yields the protein CASSLDGGQGAYNEQFF.

The rearrangement uses TRBV21-1 and TRBJ2-5; the D call in the table, TRBD1, was not verified against the DNA. TRBV21-1 is given as a pseudogene. This CDR3 spans 18 amino acids. For the CDR3, the DNA is TGTGCCAGCAGCACCCGCCGGGACAGGGGATGGGTCCAAGAGACCCAGTACTTC. This codes for CASSTRRDRGWVQETQYF.

This chain links TRBV5-4 with TRBJ2-2, with 9 bases that match TRBD1. CDR1 and CDR2 from the germline V gene are SGHNT and YYREEE (reference sequence). The CDR3 is 16 amino acids. V shed 4 bases and J 0 bases; nucleotides not matched to a gene: 4. The CDR3: CASSVRQGANTGELFF. The CDR3 nucleotides are TGTGCCAGCAGCGTCAGACAGGGGGCGAACACCGGGGAGCTGTTTTTT.

The chain links TRBV7-6 to TRBJ1-1; possible D gene TRBD1, 5 bases. Germline lookup yields CDR1 SGHVS and CDR2 FNYEAQ. CDR3 length: 15 residues. V was cut by 1 base and J by 3 bases, with 12 bases left in between. The CDR3, as DNA: TGTGCCAGCAGCTTAGAGCACAGGCAGTACACTGAAGCTTTCTTT. Amino acid sequence: CASSLEHRQYTEAFF.

The V and J genes are TRBV27 and TRBJ2-7; 9 positions agree with TRBD2. Germline V gives CDR1 MNHEY, CDR2 SMNVEV (reference sequence). The CDR3 consists of 15 residues. Germline trimming cut 2 bases from V and 3 bases from J; bases unmatched to any gene: 5. Written as DNA, the CDR3 is TGTGCCAGCAGTTTACGTAGCGGGGGAGACTACGAGCAGTACTTC. Protein product: CASSLRSGGDYEQYF.

The chain uses TRBV30 and TRBJ1-1; D is perhaps TRBD1 (6 bases). Trimming removed 2 bases at V and 0 bases at J, with 10 bases between. The length of the CDR3 is 14 residues. The germline CDR1 and CDR2 sequences are GTSNPN and SVGIG (reference sequence). The CDR3 loop is CAWSPDRMNTEAFF. CDR3 DNA: TGTGCCTGGAGTCCGGACAGAATGAACACTGAAGCTTTCTTT.